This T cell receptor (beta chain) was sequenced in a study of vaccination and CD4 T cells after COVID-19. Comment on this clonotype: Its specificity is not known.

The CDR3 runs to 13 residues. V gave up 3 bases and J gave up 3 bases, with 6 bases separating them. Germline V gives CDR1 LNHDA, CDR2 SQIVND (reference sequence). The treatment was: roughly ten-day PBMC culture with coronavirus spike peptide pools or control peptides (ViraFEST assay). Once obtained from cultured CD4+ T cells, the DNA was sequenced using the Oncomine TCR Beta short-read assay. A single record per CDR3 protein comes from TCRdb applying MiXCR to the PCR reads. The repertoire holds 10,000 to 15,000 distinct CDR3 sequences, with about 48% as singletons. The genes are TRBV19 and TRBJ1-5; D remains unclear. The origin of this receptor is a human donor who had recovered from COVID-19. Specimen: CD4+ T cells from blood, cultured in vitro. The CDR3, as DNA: TGTGCCAGTAGTATGGCCATCAATCAGCCCCAGCATTTT. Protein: CASSMAINQPQHF.